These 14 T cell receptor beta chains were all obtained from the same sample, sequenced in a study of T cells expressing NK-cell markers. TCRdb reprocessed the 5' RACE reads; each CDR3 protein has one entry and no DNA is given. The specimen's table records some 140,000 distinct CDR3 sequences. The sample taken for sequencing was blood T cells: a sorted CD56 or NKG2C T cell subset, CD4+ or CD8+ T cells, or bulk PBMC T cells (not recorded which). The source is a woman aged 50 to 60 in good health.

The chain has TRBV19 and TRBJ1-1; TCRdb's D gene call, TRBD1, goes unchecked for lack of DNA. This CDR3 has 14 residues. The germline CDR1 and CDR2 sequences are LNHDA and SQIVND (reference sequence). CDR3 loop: CASSPGSTNTEAFF.

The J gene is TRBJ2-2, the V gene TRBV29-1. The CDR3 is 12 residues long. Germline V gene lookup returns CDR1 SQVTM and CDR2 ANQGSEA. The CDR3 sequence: CSVLKGTGELFF.

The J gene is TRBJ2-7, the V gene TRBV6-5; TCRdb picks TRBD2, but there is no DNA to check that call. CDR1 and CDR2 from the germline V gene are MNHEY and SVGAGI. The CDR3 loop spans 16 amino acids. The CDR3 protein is CASSYSTGLGPYEQYF.

The CDR3 reads CASSLVGTEATYEQYF. The V and J genes are TRBV7-9 and TRBJ2-7; the D call from TCRdb, TRBD1, cannot be confirmed without DNA. CDR1 SEHNR and CDR2 FQNEAQ come from the germline V gene (reference sequence). The CDR3 loop spans 16 amino acids.

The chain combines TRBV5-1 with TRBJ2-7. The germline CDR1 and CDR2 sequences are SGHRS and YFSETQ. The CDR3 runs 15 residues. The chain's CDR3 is CASSLGAWGSHEQYF.

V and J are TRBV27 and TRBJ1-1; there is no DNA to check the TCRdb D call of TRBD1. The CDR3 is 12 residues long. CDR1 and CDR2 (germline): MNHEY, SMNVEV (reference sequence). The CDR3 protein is CASSWGQGEAFF.

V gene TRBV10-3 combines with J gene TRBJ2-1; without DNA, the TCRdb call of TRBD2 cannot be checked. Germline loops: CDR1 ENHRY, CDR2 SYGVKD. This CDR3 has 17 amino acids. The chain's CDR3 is CATKTGTSGRAYNEQFF.

CDR3 sequence reads: CATSTDRGGSGEAFF. V and J are TRBV24-1 and TRBJ1-1; TCRdb gives TRBD1 as the D gene, but with no DNA this cannot be confirmed. This CDR3 comprises 15 residues. Germline values: CDR1 KGHDR, CDR2 SFDVKD.

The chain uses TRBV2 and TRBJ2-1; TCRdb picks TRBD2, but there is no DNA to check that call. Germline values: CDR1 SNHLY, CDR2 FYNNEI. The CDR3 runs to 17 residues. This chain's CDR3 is CASSEAITSSGSNEQFF.

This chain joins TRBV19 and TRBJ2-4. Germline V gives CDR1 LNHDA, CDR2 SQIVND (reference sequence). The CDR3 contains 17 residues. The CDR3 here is CASSIDRVGLVGNIQYF. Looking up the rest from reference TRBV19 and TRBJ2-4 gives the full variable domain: DGGITQSPKYLFRKEGQNVTLSCEQNLNHDAMYWYRQDPGQGLRLIYYSQIVNDFQKGDIAEGYSVSREKKESFPLTVTSAQKNPTAFYLCASSIDRVGLVGNIQYFGAGTRLSVL.

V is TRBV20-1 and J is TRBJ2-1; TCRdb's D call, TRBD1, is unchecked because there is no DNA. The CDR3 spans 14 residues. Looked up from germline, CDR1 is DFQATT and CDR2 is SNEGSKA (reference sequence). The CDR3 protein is CSASSQRGGNEQFF.

CDR3 sequence reads: CSVDSQGGNTIYF. The gene calls are TRBV29-1 and TRBJ1-3; TCRdb designates TRBD1, a call that cannot be tested without DNA. The CDR3 has 13 amino acids. From germline, CDR1 is SQVTM and CDR2 ANQGSEA.

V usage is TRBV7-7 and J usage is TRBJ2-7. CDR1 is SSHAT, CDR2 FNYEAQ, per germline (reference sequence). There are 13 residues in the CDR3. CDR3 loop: CASSLELDHEQYF.

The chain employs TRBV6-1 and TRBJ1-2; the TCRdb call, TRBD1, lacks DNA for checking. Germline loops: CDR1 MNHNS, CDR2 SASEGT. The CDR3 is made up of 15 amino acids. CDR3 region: CASSEGTGANYGYTF.